This T cell receptor (beta chain) was obtained from a study of blood T cell repertoires in COVID-19. Overall study: Specimens from acute and convalescent COVID-19 originated in the United States, Italy and Spain.

V was clipped by 3 bases and J by 0 bases, with 5 bases between them. This CDR3 contains 14 residues. Per germline, CDR1 LNHDA and CDR2 SQIVND (reference sequence). Measured with immunoSEQ multiplex PCR; TCRdb has only the in-frame clones, and not every one. The sample holds around 100,000 clones, 91% seen once. The receptor comes from a human donor with active COVID-19. The donor label of this sample is uncertain. The chain carries TRBV19 and TRBJ2-2, with D unclear. The material sequenced was peripheral blood. CDR3 residues: CASSIMSNTGELFF. The CDR3 DNA reads as TGTGCCAGTAGTATTATGTCGAACACCGGGGAGCTGTTTTTT. The variable domain in full, with the rest retrieved from reference TRBV19 and TRBJ2-2, is DGGITQSPKYLFRKEGQNVTLSCEQNLNHDAMYWYRQDPGQGLRLIYYSQIVNDFQKGDIAEGYSVSREKKESFPLTVTSAQKNPTAFYLCASSIMSNTGELFFGEGSRLTVL.